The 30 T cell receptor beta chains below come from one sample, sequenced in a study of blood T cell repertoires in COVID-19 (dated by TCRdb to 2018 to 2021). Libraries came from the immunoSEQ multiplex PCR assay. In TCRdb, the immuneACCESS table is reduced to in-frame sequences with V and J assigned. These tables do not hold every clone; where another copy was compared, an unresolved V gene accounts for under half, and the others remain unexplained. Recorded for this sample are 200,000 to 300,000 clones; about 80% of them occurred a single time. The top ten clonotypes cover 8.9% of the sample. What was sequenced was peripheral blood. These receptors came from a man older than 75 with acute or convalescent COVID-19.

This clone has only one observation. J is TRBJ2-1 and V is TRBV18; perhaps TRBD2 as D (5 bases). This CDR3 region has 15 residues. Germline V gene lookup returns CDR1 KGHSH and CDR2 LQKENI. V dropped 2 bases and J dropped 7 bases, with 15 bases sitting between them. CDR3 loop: CASSPEDLAGNEQFF. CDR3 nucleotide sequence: TGTGCCAGCTCACCAGAGGACCTAGCCGGGAATGAGCAGTTCTTC.

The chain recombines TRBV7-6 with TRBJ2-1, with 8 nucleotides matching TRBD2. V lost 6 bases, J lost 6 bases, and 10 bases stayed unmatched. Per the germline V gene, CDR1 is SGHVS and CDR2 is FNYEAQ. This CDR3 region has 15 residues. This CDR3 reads CASSSGLVRSNEQFF. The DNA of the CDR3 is TGTGCCAGCAGTTCGGGACTAGTTAGAAGCAATGAGCAGTTCTTC.

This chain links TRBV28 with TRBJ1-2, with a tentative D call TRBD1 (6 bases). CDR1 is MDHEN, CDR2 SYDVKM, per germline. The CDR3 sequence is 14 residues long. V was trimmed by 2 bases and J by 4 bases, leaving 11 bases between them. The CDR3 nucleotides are TGTGCCAGCAGTTTAGGGGGGGCGCCCTATGGCTACACCTTC. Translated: CASSLGGAPYGYTF.

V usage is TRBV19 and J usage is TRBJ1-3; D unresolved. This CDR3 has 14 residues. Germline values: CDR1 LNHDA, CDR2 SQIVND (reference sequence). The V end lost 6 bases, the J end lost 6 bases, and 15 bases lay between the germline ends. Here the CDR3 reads CASRPGGMKNTIYF. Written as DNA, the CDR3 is TGTGCCAGTAGGCCGGGAGGGATGAAAAACACCATATATTTT.

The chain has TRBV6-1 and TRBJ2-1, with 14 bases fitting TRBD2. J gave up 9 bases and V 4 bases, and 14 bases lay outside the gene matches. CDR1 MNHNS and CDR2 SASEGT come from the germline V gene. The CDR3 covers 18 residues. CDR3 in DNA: TGTGCCAGCAGTGTGGGACTAGCGGGAGTTGGGCGGATTGGTGAGCAGTTCTTC. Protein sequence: CASSVGLAGVGRIGEQFF.

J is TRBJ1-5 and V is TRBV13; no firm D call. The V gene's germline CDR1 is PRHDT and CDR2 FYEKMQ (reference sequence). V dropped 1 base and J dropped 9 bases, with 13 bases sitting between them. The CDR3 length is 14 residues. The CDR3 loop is CASSLDGSRTPQHF. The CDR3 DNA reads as TGTGCCAGCAGCTTAGACGGGAGCCGGACGCCCCAGCATTTT.

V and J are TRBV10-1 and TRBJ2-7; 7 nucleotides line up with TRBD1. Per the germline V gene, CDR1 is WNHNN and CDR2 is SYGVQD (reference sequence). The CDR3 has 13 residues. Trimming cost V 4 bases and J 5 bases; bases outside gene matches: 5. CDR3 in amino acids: CASSVSRGNEQYF. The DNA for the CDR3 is TGCGCCAGCAGTGTTAGCAGGGGGAACGAGCAGTACTTC.

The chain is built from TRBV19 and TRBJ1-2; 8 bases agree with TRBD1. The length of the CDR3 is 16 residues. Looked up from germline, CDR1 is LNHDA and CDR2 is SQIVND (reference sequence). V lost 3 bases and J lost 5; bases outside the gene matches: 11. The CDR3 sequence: CASSIGQGAPRYGYTF. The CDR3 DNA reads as TGTGCCAGTAGTATCGGGCAGGGGGCGCCGCGGTATGGCTACACCTTC. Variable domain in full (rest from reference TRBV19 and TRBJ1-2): DGGITQSPKYLFRKEGQNVTLSCEQNLNHDAMYWYRQDPGQGLRLIYYSQIVNDFQKGDIAEGYSVSREKKESFPLTVTSAQKNPTAFYLCASSIGQGAPRYGYTFGSGTRLTVV.

This chain's CDR3 is CASSSSGGAGELFF. The CDR3 nucleotides are TGTGCCAGCAGTTCGTCCGGGGGGGCCGGGGAGCTGTTTTTT. The chain employs TRBV27 and TRBJ2-2; 8 bases align to TRBD2. This CDR3 has 14 residues. Germline V gives CDR1 MNHEY, CDR2 SMNVEV (reference sequence). V gave up 4 bases and J gave up 6 bases; unmatched junction bases: 4.

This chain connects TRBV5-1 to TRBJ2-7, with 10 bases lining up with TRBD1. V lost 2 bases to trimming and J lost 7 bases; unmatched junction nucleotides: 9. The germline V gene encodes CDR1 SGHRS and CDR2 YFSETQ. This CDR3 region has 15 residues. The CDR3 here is CASSFGTGAFVEQYF. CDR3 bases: TGCGCCAGCAGCTTCGGGACAGGGGCCTTCGTGGAGCAGTACTTC.

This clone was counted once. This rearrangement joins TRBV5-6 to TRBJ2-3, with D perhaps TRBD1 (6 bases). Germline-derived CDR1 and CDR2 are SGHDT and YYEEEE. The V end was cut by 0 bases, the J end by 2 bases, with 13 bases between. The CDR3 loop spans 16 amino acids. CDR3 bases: TGTGCCAGCAGCTTGGTGACAGGTTTCCTCACAGATACGCAGTATTTT. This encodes CASSLVTGFLTDTQYF.

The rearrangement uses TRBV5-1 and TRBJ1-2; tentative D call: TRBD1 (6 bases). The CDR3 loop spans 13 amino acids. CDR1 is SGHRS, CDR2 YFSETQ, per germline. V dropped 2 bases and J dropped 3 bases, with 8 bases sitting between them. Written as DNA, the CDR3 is TGCGCCAGCAGCTTAGGGGGACACTATGGCTACACCTTC. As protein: CASSLGGHYGYTF. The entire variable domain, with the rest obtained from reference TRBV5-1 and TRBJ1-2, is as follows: KAGVTQTPRYLIKTRGQQVTLSCSPISGHRSVSWYQQTPGQGLQFLFEYFSETQRNKGNFPGRFSGRQFSNSRSEMNVSTLELGDSALYLCASSLGGHYGYTFGSGTRLTVV.

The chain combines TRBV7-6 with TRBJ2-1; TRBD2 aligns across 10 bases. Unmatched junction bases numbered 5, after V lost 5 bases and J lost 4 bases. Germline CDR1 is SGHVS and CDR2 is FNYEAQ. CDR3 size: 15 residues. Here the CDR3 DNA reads TGTGCCAGCAGCGATAGCGGGAGGCTTTACAATGAGCAGTTCTTC. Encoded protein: CASSDSGRLYNEQFF.

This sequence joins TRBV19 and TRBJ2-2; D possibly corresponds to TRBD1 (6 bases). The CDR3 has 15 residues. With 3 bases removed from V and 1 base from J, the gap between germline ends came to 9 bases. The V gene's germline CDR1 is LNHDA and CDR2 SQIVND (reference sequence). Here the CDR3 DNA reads TGTGCCAGTAGTATTGGGACACTGAACACCGGGGAGCTGTTTTTT. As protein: CASSIGTLNTGELFF. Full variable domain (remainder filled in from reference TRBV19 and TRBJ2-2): DGGITQSPKYLFRKEGQNVTLSCEQNLNHDAMYWYRQDPGQGLRLIYYSQIVNDFQKGDIAEGYSVSREKKESFPLTVTSAQKNPTAFYLCASSIGTLNTGELFFGEGSRLTVL.

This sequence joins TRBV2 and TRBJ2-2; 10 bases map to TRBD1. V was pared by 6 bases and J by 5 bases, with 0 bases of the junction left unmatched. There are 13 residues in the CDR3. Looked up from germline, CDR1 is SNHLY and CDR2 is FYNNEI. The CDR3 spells CASRGQGTGELFF. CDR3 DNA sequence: TGTGCCAGCAGGGGACAGGGGACCGGGGAGCTGTTTTTT.

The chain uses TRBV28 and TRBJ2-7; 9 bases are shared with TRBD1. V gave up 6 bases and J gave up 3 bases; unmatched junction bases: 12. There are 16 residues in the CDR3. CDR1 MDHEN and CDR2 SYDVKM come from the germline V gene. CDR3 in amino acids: CASRTSGTGYNYEQYF. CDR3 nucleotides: TGTGCCAGCAGGACCTCCGGGACAGGGTACAACTACGAGCAGTACTTC.

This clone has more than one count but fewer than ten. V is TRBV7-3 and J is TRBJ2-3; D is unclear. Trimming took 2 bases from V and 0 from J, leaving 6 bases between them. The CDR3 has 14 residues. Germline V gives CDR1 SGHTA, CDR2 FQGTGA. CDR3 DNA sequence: TGTGCCAGCAGCTTACGGAGCAGCACAGATACGCAGTATTTT. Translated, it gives CASSLRSSTDTQYF.

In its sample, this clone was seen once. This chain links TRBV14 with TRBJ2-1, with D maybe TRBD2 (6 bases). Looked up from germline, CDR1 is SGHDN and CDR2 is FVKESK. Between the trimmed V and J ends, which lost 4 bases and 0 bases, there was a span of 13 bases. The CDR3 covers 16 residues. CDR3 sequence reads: CASSRRGRSSYNEQFF. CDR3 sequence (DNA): TGTGCCAGCAGCCGCCGAGGGAGGTCCTCCTACAATGAGCAGTTCTTC.

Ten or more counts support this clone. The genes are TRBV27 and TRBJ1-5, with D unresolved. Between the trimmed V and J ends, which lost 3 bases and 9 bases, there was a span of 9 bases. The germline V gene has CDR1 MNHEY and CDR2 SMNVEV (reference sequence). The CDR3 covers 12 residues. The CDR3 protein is CASSFEGGPQHF. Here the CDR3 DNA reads TGTGCCAGCAGTTTCGAGGGCGGGCCCCAGCATTTT.

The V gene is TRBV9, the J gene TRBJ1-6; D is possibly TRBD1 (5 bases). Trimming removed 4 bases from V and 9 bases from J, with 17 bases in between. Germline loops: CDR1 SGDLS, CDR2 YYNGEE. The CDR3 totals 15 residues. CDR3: CASSRDYPVGSPLHF. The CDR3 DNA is TGTGCCAGCAGCCGGGACTACCCGGTTGGTTCACCCCTCCACTTT. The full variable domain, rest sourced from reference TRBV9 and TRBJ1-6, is DSGVTQTPKHLITATGQRVTLRCSPRSGDLSVYWYQQSLDQGLQFLIQYYNGEERAKGNILERFSAQQFPDLHSELNLSSLELGDSALYFCASSRDYPVGSPLHFGNGTRLTVT.

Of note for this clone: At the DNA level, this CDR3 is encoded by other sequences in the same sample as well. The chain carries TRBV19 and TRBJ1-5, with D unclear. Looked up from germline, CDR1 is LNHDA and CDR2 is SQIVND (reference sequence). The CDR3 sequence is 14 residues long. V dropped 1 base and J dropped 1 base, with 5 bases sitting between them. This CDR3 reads CASSIGASNQPQHF. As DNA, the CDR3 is TGTGCCAGTAGTATAGGGGCGAGCAATCAGCCCCAGCATTTT.

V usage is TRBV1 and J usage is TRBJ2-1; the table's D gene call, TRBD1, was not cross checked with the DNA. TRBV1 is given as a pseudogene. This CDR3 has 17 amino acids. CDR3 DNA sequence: TGCACCAGCAGCCAAGACCCCGGACAGGTACCCAAGGATGAGCAGTTCTTC. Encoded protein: CTSSQDPGQVPKDEQFF.

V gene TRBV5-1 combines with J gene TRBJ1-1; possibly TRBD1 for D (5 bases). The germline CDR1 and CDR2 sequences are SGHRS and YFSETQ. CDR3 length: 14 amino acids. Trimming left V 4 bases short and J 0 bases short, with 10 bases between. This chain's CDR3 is CASSGGGMNTEAFF. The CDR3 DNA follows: TGCGCCAGCAGCGGGGGAGGGATGAACACTGAAGCTTTCTTT.

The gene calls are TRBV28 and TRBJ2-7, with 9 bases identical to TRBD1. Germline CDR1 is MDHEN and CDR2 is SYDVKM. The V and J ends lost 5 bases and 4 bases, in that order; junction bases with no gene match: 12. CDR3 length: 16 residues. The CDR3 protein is CASSPRPGQGPYEQYF. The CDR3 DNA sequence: TGTGCCAGCAGTCCCCGACCCGGACAGGGGCCATACGAGCAGTACTTC. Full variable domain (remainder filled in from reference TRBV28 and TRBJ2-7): DVKVTQSSRYLVKRTGEKVFLECVQDMDHENMFWYRQDPGLGLRLIYFSYDVKMKEKGDIPEGYSVSREKKERFSLILESASTNQTSMYLCASSPRPGQGPYEQYFGPGTRLTVT.

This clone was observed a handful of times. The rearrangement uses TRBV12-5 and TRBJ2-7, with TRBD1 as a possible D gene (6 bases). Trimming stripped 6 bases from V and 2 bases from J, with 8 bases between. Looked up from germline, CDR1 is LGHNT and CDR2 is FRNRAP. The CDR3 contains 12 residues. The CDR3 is CASGQGTYEQYF. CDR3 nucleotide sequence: TGTGCTAGTGGACAGGGAACCTACGAGCAGTACTTC.

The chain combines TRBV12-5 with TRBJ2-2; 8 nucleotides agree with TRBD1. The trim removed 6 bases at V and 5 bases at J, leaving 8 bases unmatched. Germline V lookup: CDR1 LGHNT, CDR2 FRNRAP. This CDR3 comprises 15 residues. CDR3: CASGRTGGTTGELFF. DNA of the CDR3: TGTGCTAGTGGCCGTACAGGGGGGACGACCGGGGAGCTGTTTTTT.

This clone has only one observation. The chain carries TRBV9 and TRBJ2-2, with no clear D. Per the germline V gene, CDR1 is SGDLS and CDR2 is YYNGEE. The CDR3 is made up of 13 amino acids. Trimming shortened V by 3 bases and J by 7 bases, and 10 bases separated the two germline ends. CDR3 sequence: CASSERQGGELFF. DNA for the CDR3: TGTGCCAGCAGCGAGAGACAAGGCGGGGAGCTGTTTTTT.

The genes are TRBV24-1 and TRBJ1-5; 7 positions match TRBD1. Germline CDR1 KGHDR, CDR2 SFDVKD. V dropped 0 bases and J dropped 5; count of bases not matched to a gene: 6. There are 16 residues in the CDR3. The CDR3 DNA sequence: TGTGCCACCAGTGATTTGAAAGGGACAGCCGATCAGCCCCAGCATTTT. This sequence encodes CATSDLKGTADQPQHF.

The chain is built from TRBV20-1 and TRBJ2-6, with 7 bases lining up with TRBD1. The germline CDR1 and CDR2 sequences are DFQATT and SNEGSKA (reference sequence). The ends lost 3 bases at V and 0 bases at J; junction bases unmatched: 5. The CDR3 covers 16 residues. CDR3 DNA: TGCAGTGCTAGTATGACAGGGTACTCTGGGGCCAACGTCCTGACTTTC. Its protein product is CSASMTGYSGANVLTF.

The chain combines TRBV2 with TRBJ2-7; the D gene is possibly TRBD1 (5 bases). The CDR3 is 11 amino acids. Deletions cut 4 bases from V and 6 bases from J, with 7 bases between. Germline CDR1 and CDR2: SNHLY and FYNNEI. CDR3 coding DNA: TGTGCCAGCAGTGTAGGGGTCGAGCAGTACTTC. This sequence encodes CASSVGVEQYF.